This T cell receptor (beta chain) was captured by sequencing in a study of T cell repertoires in cytomegalovirus infection (dated by TCRdb to about 2019). For the wider study: Alongside well-studied HLA-B-restricted epitopes, the peptide stimulations were aimed at recently identified HLA-C-restricted CMV epitopes, whose presentation resists viral immunomodulation. The HLA type of each donor mattered for the analysis, because public TCR beta signatures pointed to carriage of CMV infection along with the matching HLA type.

Data came from an Illumina HiSeq 1500. In-frame beta chains were kept once TCRdb had trimmed the public reads at Q25 with fastp and called clones with MiXCR. Each entry merges the rows of one CDR3 protein and shows their most common DNA and genes. In all, the sample holds under 150,000 distinct CDR3 sequences, and about 33% of those were seen once. The ten largest clones represent 35% to 50% of the sample. Findings and caveats that apply to the study as a whole: The ex vivo response was dominated by HLA-C-restricted CMV-specific TCR beta clonotypes, and the single most frequent clonotype in two of eight donors was supplied by these HLA-C-restricted clonotypes. Carriers of CMV infection plus the relevant HLA type were discriminated by the cumulative frequency of public TCR beta family members in the study cohort and in an independent roughly 320-donor cohort.

What the treatment or condition label conveys for this sample: in vitro stimulation with specific CMV peptide epitopes to enrich CMV-specific T cells. This clonotype was observed many times. Its antigen specificity is not known. No base quality values were provided; no much bigger clone lies one nucleotide off. This receptor was obtained from a human donor in good health (CMV status not recorded). Some clones in this sample may be carry-over from other donors' samples. This specimen consisted of CD8+ T cells from cultured PBMCs, obtained from culture after CMV antigen stimulation.

The CDR3 amino acid sequence is: CASSEISSYEQYF. The sequenced DNA: TGTGCCAGCAGTGAAATCAGCTCCTACGAGCAGTACTTC. Recombination joined TRBV6-1 with TRBJ2-7, with no confident D gene call. From a lookup of the germline V gene, CDR1 and CDR2 are MNHNS and SASEGT. Trimming takes 2 bases from V and 0 bases from J, and the germline ends sit 5 bases apart. From the cysteine up to the phenylalanine, the CDR3 has a length of 13 residues. Left in the record is the CDR3 DNA by itself, 39 bases read in frame from the first base.